These 25 T cell receptor beta chains came from one sample sequenced in a study of T cells after yellow fever vaccination. Using its own MiXCR run on the 5' RACE reads, TCRdb lists one record per CDR3 protein. The sample gives a few hundred thousand distinct CDR3 sequences, about a sixth of which show up once; 15% to 20% is in the top ten. The specimen was PBMCs, collected around 5 days after the first yellow fever vaccination. These receptors were obtained from a man younger than 30 who received the YFV17D yellow fever vaccine.

This clonotype has ten or more counts. CDR3 protein: CSANEPRGGEKLFF. In nucleotides, the CDR3 is TGCAGTGCCAACGAGCCTAGGGGGGGTGAAAAACTGTTTTTT. The chain joins TRBV20-1 to TRBJ1-4; tentatively, D is TRBD1 (6 bases). Germline V lookup: CDR1 DFQATT, CDR2 SNEGSKA (reference sequence). The V end lost 6 bases, the J end lost 7 bases, and 18 bases lay between the germline ends. This CDR3 spans 14 amino acids.

This clonotype was counted a few times. CDR3: CAWISRGASHEQYF. The CDR3 DNA sequence: TGTGCCTGGATTTCTCGGGGGGCGTCACACGAGCAGTACTTC. The gene calls are TRBV30 and TRBJ2-7; D may be TRBD2 (7 bases). Germline V CDR1 and CDR2: GTSNPN, SVGIG (reference sequence). The CDR3 loop spans 14 amino acids. The ends were cut back, 4 bases at V and 5 bases at J, with 18 bases in the middle.

The chain couples TRBV7-2 to TRBJ2-3; 9 nucleotides agree with TRBD2. The CDR3 is made up of 15 amino acids. V shed 5 bases and J 3 bases; nucleotides not matched to a gene: 6. Germline V gene sequence: CDR1 SGHTA, CDR2 FQGNSA. The CDR3 sequence is CASSQGLAYTDTQYF. The CDR3 DNA sequence: TGTGCCAGCAGCCAGGGACTAGCATATACAGATACGCAGTATTTT.

This chain uses TRBV20-1 with TRBJ1-1, with 7 bases fitting TRBD1. Germline CDR1 is DFQATT and CDR2 is SNEGSKA (reference sequence). The CDR3 contains 12 residues. With 8 bases clipped from V and 4 bases from J, the junction kept 7 bases outside the gene matches. The CDR3 DNA is TGCAGTCCAGGGGGGGGGGCCACTGAAGCTTTCTTT. Protein product: CSPGGGATEAFF.

This clonotype was seen a few times. This chain uses TRBV28 with TRBJ2-3; D perhaps matches TRBD2 (6 bases). V was pared by 10 bases and J by 1 base, with 15 bases between. Germline-derived CDR1 and CDR2 are MDHEN and SYDVKM. The CDR3 is 14 residues long. The CDR3 here is CATSGVHRTDTQYF. CDR3 DNA: TGTGCCACCTCGGGGGTACACCGCACAGATACGCAGTATTTT.

The gene calls are TRBV7-8 and TRBJ2-3, with TRBD2 matching 13 bases. CDR1 is SGHVS and CDR2 is FQNEAQ in the germline V gene. This CDR3 is 16 amino acids long. The V gene end was trimmed by 8 bases and the J gene end by 2 bases; junction bases not matched to a gene: 7. The CDR3 DNA reads TGTGCCAGCGGATTCACTAGCGGGGGGGCCACAGATACGCAGTATTTT. It is translated as CASGFTSGGATDTQYF.

The chain uses TRBV3-1 and TRBJ1-2; D not certain. The CDR3 contains 14 residues. Germline V gene data show CDR1 as LGHDT and CDR2 as YNNKEL (reference sequence). V was trimmed by 1 base and J by 7 bases, leaving 13 bases between them. The DNA for the CDR3 is TGTGCCAGCAGCCAAGTTCAAGGGTCAGGTGGCTACACCTTC. Translating it yields CASSQVQGSGGYTF.

The chain joins TRBV24-1 to TRBJ2-1; TRBD2 aligns across 8 bases. The germline gives CDR1 KGHDR, CDR2 SFDVKD. The CDR3 is 15 amino acids. Trimming took 5 bases from V and 8 from J; bases not matched to a gene: 10. CDR3 residues: CATSGGSGGPDEQFF. CDR3 nucleotide sequence: TGTGCCACCAGTGGGGGCAGCGGGGGACCGGATGAGCAGTTCTTC.

The gene calls are TRBV29-1 and TRBJ1-2; TRBD1 is a possible D gene (5 bases). Germline V gene lookup returns CDR1 SQVTM and CDR2 ANQGSEA. V was clipped by 5 bases and J by 2 bases, with 15 bases between them. The CDR3 has 14 amino acids. This CDR3 reads CSVRPGRGNYGYTF. In nucleotides, the CDR3 is TGCAGCGTTCGTCCGGGGAGGGGAAACTATGGCTACACCTTC.

CDR3: CASNPRDSTDTQYF. The CDR3 nucleotides are TGTGCCAGCAATCCCCGGGACAGCACAGATACGCAGTATTTT. V usage is TRBV27 and J usage is TRBJ2-3; D could derive from TRBD1 or TRBD2 (5 bases each). This CDR3 has 14 amino acids. Germline V gives CDR1 MNHEY, CDR2 SMNVEV (reference sequence). V lost 7 bases to trimming and J lost 0 bases, with 11 bases between them.

This clonotype was seen only a few times. The V gene is TRBV19, the J gene TRBJ2-7; D uncertain. Germline-derived CDR1 and CDR2 are LNHDA and SQIVND (reference sequence). Trimming left V 9 bases short and J 5 bases short, with 14 bases between. The CDR3 runs 12 residues. DNA for the CDR3: TGTGCCAGACCACTCCCCACCGACGAGCAGTACGTC. Translation: CARPLPTDEQYV.

The table lists this clonotype with a few counts. The rearrangement uses TRBV6-5 and TRBJ1-6; maybe TRBD1 (5 bases). CDR1 MNHEY and CDR2 SVGAGI come from the germline V gene. Trimming removed 0 bases at V and 5 bases at J, with 11 bases between. CDR3 length: 16 residues. CDR3 nucleotides: TGTGCCAGCAGTTACTCGAGCCGCAGGGATAATTCACCCCTCCACTTT. It encodes CASSYSSRRDNSPLHF.

This chain uses TRBV5-1 with TRBJ2-1, with 7 bases that match TRBD2. The CDR3 spans 14 residues. Germline V lookup: CDR1 SGHRS, CDR2 YFSETQ. J gave up 6 bases and V 0 bases, and 3 bases lay outside the gene matches. CDR3 in DNA: TGCGCCAGCAGCTTGGAGGGAGGGGCCAATGAGCAGTTCTTC. Protein product: CASSLEGGANEQFF.

This clonotype occurred a few times. The rearrangement uses TRBV7-9 and TRBJ1-1; possible D gene TRBD1, 6 bases. The CDR3 runs 13 residues. Germline loops: CDR1 SEHNR, CDR2 FQNEAQ (reference sequence). The V end lost 7 bases, the J end lost 4 bases, and 13 bases lay between the germline ends. This CDR3 is CASIRGGGTEAFF. DNA for the CDR3: TGTGCCAGCATCCGGGGGGGCGGCACTGAAGCTTTCTTT.

The chain couples TRBV5-6 to TRBJ2-1; tentative D call: TRBD2 (6 bases). Germline V gene data show CDR1 as SGHDT and CDR2 as YYEEEE. V was cut by 8 bases and J by 3 bases, with 21 bases left in between. CDR3 length: 16 residues. CDR3 sequence reads: CASNPVGGRNYNEQFF. The CDR3 coding sequence is TGTGCCAGTAACCCCGTTGGGGGGAGGAACTACAATGAGCAGTTCTTC.

The J gene is TRBJ2-1, the V gene TRBV5-1; TRBD2 matches 11 bases. V shed 4 bases and J 0 bases; nucleotides not matched to a gene: 6. From germline, CDR1 is SGHRS and CDR2 YFSETQ. The CDR3 length is 17 residues. CDR3 in amino acids: CASSVTSGSSSYNEQFF. The CDR3 nucleotides are TGCGCCAGCAGCGTCACTAGCGGGAGTAGCTCCTACAATGAGCAGTTCTTC.

There are a few counts of this clonotype. The V and J genes are TRBV5-1 and TRBJ2-2; D unresolved. CDR1 and CDR2 from the germline V gene are SGHRS and YFSETQ. The length of the CDR3 is 11 residues. V shed 7 bases and J shed 6 bases, with 7 bases lying between them. The CDR3 loop reads CASLGSGELFF. CDR3 coding DNA: TGCGCCAGCCTAGGCTCCGGGGAGCTGTTTTTT. The whole variable domain, filled in from reference TRBV5-1 and TRBJ2-2, reads KAGVTQTPRYLIKTRGQQVTLSCSPISGHRSVSWYQQTPGQGLQFLFEYFSETQRNKGNFPGRFSGRQFSNSRSEMNVSTLELGDSALYLCASLGSGELFFGEGSRLTVL.

The V gene is TRBV4-1, the J gene TRBJ2-5; 9 nucleotides line up with TRBD2. Unmatched junction bases numbered 3, after V lost 1 base and J lost 0 bases. Germline lookup yields CDR1 MGHRA and CDR2 YSYEKL. The CDR3 covers 16 residues. CDR3 in DNA: TGCGCCAGCAGCCAAGTAGCGGGGGCGAACCAAGAGACCCAGTACTTC. It yields the protein CASSQVAGANQETQYF.

A few counts support this clonotype. The V call is TRBV6-5, the J call TRBJ2-1; no definite D call. V was clipped by 0 bases and J by 2 bases, with 8 bases between them. The CDR3 contains 15 residues. Germline CDR1 is MNHEY and CDR2 is SVGAGI. As DNA, the CDR3 is TGTGCCAGCAGTTACTCTAACTACCCCTACAATGAGCAGTTCTTC. Protein product: CASSYSNYPYNEQFF.

This clonotype was counted between two and nine times. V usage is TRBV9 and J usage is TRBJ2-3; D ambiguous. Germline CDR1 and CDR2: SGDLS and YYNGEE. The CDR3 extends over 12 amino acids. Trimming took 3 bases from V and 6 from J, leaving 8 bases between them. CDR3 sequence (DNA): TGTGCCAGCAGCGCCGCGAGCGATACGCAGTATTTT. Its translation is CASSAASDTQYF.

The rearrangement joins TRBV12-3 or TRBV12-4 to TRBJ1-1, with unresolved D. The CDR3 has 12 residues. Deletions cut 5 bases from V and 10 bases from J, with 14 bases between. This chain's CDR3 is CASSPSDRVAFF. The CDR3 DNA reads as TGTGCCAGCAGTCCCTCTGACCGGGTAGCTTTCTTT.

This clonotype was picked up a small number of times. This sequence joins TRBV12-3 or TRBV12-4 and TRBJ2-7; D possibly uses TRBD1 or TRBD2 (6 bases each). CDR3 length: 14 residues. V lost 8 bases to trimming and J lost 5 bases, with 19 bases between them. CDR3 in DNA: TGTGCCAGCCCCTTAGGGGGGCGACGGGACGAGCAGTACGTC. Protein sequence: CASPLGGRRDEQYV.

Comment on this clonotype: A junction boundary mismatches the germline segment, possibly from a read error. The chain joins TRBV7-9 to TRBJ2-2; possibly TRBD1 for D (6 bases). The V gene's germline CDR1 is SEHNR and CDR2 FQNEAQ (reference sequence). The CDR3 totals 15 residues. The CDR3 region has the DNA TGTGCCATCAGCTTAACAGGGACGAACACCGGGGAGCTGTTTTTT. Translated, it gives CAISLTGTNTGELFF.

This clonotype was detected only a few times. V is TRBV29-1 and J is TRBJ2-5, with TRBD2 matching over 7 bases. The CDR3 length is 11 residues. V lost 4 bases and J lost 7; bases outside the gene matches: 3. The germline V gene has CDR1 SQVTM and CDR2 ANQGSEA. This chain's CDR3 is CSVVGGGTQYF. For the CDR3, the DNA is TGCAGCGTTGTGGGGGGGGGGACCCAGTACTTC.

Turning to this clonotype: This may arise from a read error, as a much more abundant clone is one base away. This chain joins TRBV3-1 and TRBJ2-5; D call uncertain. Deletions cut 0 bases from V and 5 bases from J, with 4 bases between. Germline values: CDR1 LGHDT, CDR2 YNNKEL (reference sequence). This CDR3 has 12 amino acids. This CDR3 reads CASSQDWETQYF. The DNA for the CDR3 is TGTGCCAGCAGCCAAGATTGGGAGACCCAGTACTTC.